This T cell receptor beta chain was obtained from a study of identical twins. Each cDNA held unique molecular identifiers, and template switching gave it a universal primer site. A single record per CDR3 protein comes from TCRdb applying MiXCR to the 5' RACE reads. The sample holds a few hundred thousand distinct CDR3 sequences, 9.6% seen once. Germline loops: CDR1 SNHLY, CDR2 FYNNEI. The CDR3 loop spans 12 amino acids. The V gene lost 8 bases and the J gene lost 9 bases, with 14 bases spanning the gap. Findings of the study overall: Modeled out-of-frame TCR alpha sharing in monozygotic twins fell below observed levels. Insertion counts were lower in abundant cord blood beta clonotypes, a trend that memory repertoires did not show. The study based its conclusions on cross-sectional statistical analysis and did not follow the same donors.

There are many counts of this clonotype. Its antigen is unknown. The data also belong to a second study, concerning yellow fever vaccine responses in identical twins.

The specimen was PBMCs. The source of this sequence is a woman younger than 30 in good health. The chain employs TRBV2 and TRBJ1-5; weak D call: TRBD1 (5 bases). Here the CDR3 reads CASLSSGGPQHF. CDR3 nucleotides: TGTGCCAGCTTATCCTCGGGGGGGCCCCAGCATTTT.